These 7 T cell receptor beta chains were all obtained from the same sample, sequenced in a study of blood T cell repertoires in COVID-19. TCRdb keeps only in-frame clones here, not all; method: immunoSEQ multiplex PCR. Seen here are 65,000 to 80,000 clones, almost 85% observed once, and the top ten hold about a fifth. The specimen sequenced was peripheral blood. The receptors come from a human donor in a cohort sampled during active COVID-19.

This clone was observed a handful of times. V usage is TRBV27 and J usage is TRBJ1-6; possible D gene TRBD1, 5 bases. Trimming removed 5 bases at V and 8 bases at J, with 22 bases between. The CDR3 runs 17 residues. Germline values: CDR1 MNHEY, CDR2 SMNVEV (reference sequence). CDR3 amino acids: CASSAPRQGIGYSPLHF. The CDR3 DNA is TGTGCCAGCAGTGCCCCACGCCAGGGAATCGGTTATTCACCCCTCCACTTT.

The chain recombines TRBV29-1 with TRBJ2-4; no firm D call. The CDR3 loop spans 13 amino acids. The V gene lost 1 base and the J gene lost 7 bases, with 11 bases spanning the gap. The V gene's germline CDR1 is SQVTM and CDR2 ANQGSEA. DNA of the CDR3: TGCAGCGTTGAAGGCGTCCTCGGGAACATTCAGTACTTC. Encoded protein: CSVEGVLGNIQYF.

Concerning this clone itself: The junction differs from germline at one of its ends, possibly a read error. V is TRBV3-1 (or the pseudogene TRBV3-2) and J is TRBJ1-6, with D possibly being TRBD1 (6 bases). This CDR3 has 12 amino acids. Germline V gene lookup returns CDR1 LGHDT and CDR2 YNNKEL (reference sequence). For the CDR3, the DNA is TGTGCCAGCTGCCACAGGGATTCACCCCTCCACTTT. This encodes CASCHRDSPLHF.

CDR3 DNA: TGTGCCAGCAGCTTGACGGGGTGGGATGGCTACACCTTC. This codes for CASSLTGWDGYTF. This sequence joins TRBV5-6 and TRBJ1-2; D call uncertain. The V gene's germline CDR1 is SGHDT and CDR2 YYEEEE. This CDR3 is built from 13 residues. Between the trimmed V and J ends, which lost 1 base and 6 bases, there was a span of 10 bases.

This sequence joins TRBV7-2 and TRBJ2-2; 7 nucleotides agree with TRBD1. The CDR3 loop spans 15 amino acids. CDR1 is SGHTA and CDR2 is FQGNSA in the germline V gene. V trimming: 1 base; J trimming: 6 bases; junction bases outside the gene matches: 5. The CDR3 protein is CASSLVDRRAGELFF. The CDR3 nucleotides read TGTGCCAGCAGCTTAGTGGACAGGCGGGCCGGGGAGCTGTTTTTT.

J is TRBJ1-6 and V is TRBV3-1 (or the pseudogene TRBV3-2), with a possible D match to TRBD1 (6 bases). The CDR3 totals 16 residues. The germline V and J ends were trimmed by 4 bases and 0 bases, with 10 bases remaining between them. The germline gives CDR1 LGHDT, CDR2 YNNKEL (reference sequence). CDR3 amino acids: CASSLTGSSYNSPLHF. DNA for the CDR3: TGTGCCAGCAGCCTTACAGGGAGCTCCTATAATTCACCCCTCCACTTT.

The chain employs TRBV7-9 and TRBJ2-1; 11 bases line up with TRBD2. CDR1 and CDR2 from the germline V gene are SEHNR and FQNEAQ (reference sequence). The J segment lost 7 bases and the V segment lost 7 bases, leaving 9 bases of the junction unmatched. This CDR3 is 15 amino acids long. CDR3 sequence reads: CASTPLAGGQNEQFF. The CDR3 region has the DNA TGTGCCAGCACCCCGCTAGCGGGGGGCCAAAATGAGCAGTTCTTC.